Listed below are T cell receptor beta chains from one sample, sequenced in a study of cytomegalovirus exposure and HLA in healthy donors. The data were produced by immunoSEQ multiplex PCR, yet TCRdb's version contains in-frame clones alone and is incomplete. Recorded for this sample: some 51,000 clones. The sample comprised PBMCs. These receptors were taken from a man aged 50-60 years in good health and CMV-seropositive. The CDR3 runs from the conserved cysteine through the conserved F or W. Each record gives: V gene, clone size, D gene, J gene, CDR3 DNA, CDR3 protein. A D gene is named only where the DNA matches it firmly. Clone size appears in some rows only: once, few, many, or a class for an expanded clone.

V gene: TRBV4-3; clone size: NA; D gene: NA; J gene: TRBJ1-2; CDR3 DNA: TGCGCCAGCAGCCAAGATCGGGGGAGCAACCTCTATGGCTACACCTTC; CDR3 protein: CASSQDRGSNLYGYTF
V gene: TRBV28; clone size: NA; D gene: TRBD1; J gene: TRBJ2-7; CDR3 DNA: TGTGCCAGCAGTTGGGGACAGGGCTACGAGCAGTACTTC; CDR3 protein: CASSWGQGYEQYF
V gene: TRBV14; clone size: NA; D gene: NA; J gene: TRBJ2-4; CDR3 DNA: TGTGCCAGCAGCCCCGGACACCTCTTAGAAAACATTCAGTACTTC; CDR3 protein: CASSPGHLLENIQYF
V gene: TRBV7-9; clone size: NA; D gene: NA; J gene: TRBJ1-2; CDR3 DNA: TGTGCCAGCAGCCCCTGGGCAGCTAACTATGGCTACACCTTC; CDR3 protein: CASSPWAANYGYTF
V gene: TRBV12-5; clone size: NA; D gene: TRBD1; J gene: TRBJ2-7; CDR3 DNA: TGTGCTAGTGCCACTGGGCAGGGGGCTGGTGAGCAGTACTTC; CDR3 protein: CASATGQGAGEQYF
V gene: TRBV4-1; clone size: NA; D gene: NA; J gene: TRBJ2-2; CDR3 DNA: TGCGCCAGCAGCCAAGTGGCCGTGGGGGGGCCCACCGGGGAGCTGTTTTTT; CDR3 protein: CASSQVAVGGPTGELFF
V gene: TRBV9; clone size: NA; D gene: TRBD1; J gene: TRBJ2-1; CDR3 DNA: TGTGCCAGCAGCCCCTGGACAGGGCAAGGTGAGCAGTTCTTC; CDR3 protein: CASSPWTGQGEQFF
V gene: TRBV18; clone size: NA; D gene: TRBD1; J gene: TRBJ1-2; CDR3 DNA: TGTGCCAGCTCGCTGGTGACAGGGGGCATAGCTAACTATGGCTACACCTTC; CDR3 protein: CASSLVTGGIANYGYTF
V gene: TRBV18; clone size: NA; D gene: NA; J gene: TRBJ2-7; CDR3 DNA: TGTGCCAGCTCATTGACAGATTCCTACGAGCAGTACTTC; CDR3 protein: CASSLTDSYEQYF
V gene: TRBV6-5; clone size: NA; D gene: NA; J gene: TRBJ1-2; CDR3 DNA: TGTGCCAGCAGTTACTCGGACATGCGAGGCTACACCTTC; CDR3 protein: CASSYSDMRGYTF
V gene: TRBV4-2; clone size: medium-sized; D gene: NA; J gene: TRBJ2-1; CDR3 DNA: TGTGCCAGCAGCCAGGAGGGGGCGGGAGGCAGTGAGCAGTTCTTC; CDR3 protein: CASSQEGAGGSEQFF
V gene: TRBV7-9; clone size: NA; D gene: NA; J gene: TRBJ2-7; CDR3 DNA: TGTGCCAGCAGCCCAGACATGGCCTACGAGCAGTACTTC; CDR3 protein: CASSPDMAYEQYF
V gene: TRBV29-1; clone size: NA; D gene: NA; J gene: TRBJ1-1; CDR3 DNA: TGCAGCGTTGAAGGGCAGATGAACACTGAAGCTTTCTTT; CDR3 protein: CSVEGQMNTEAFF
V gene: TRBV9; clone size: NA; D gene: NA; J gene: TRBJ2-7; CDR3 DNA: TGTGCCAGCAGCCCTCGGCCTGCCGGGGAGCAGTACTTC; CDR3 protein: CASSPRPAGEQYF
V gene: TRBV30; clone size: NA; D gene: TRBD1; J gene: TRBJ2-1; CDR3 DNA: TGTGCCTGGAGTAACAGGGGTGAGCAGTTCTTC; CDR3 protein: CAWSNRGEQFF
V gene: TRBV11-3; clone size: NA; D gene: TRBD1; J gene: TRBJ2-1; CDR3 DNA: TGTGCCAGCAGCGACCGGGACAGGGTATACAATGAGCAGTTCTTC; CDR3 protein: CASSDRDRVYNEQFF
V gene: TRBV4-1; clone size: NA; D gene: NA; J gene: TRBJ1-2; CDR3 DNA: TGCGCCAGCAGCCAAGATTGGGCACCCCGGGGCTACACCTTC; CDR3 protein: CASSQDWAPRGYTF
V gene: TRBV29-1; clone size: NA; D gene: TRBD1; J gene: TRBJ1-1; CDR3 DNA: TGCAGCGTTGCCGGACAGGCCGGGGCTGAAGCTTTCTTT; CDR3 protein: CSVAGQAGAEAFF